Each of the 17 T cell receptor beta chains below was sequenced from the same sample in a study of T cells in Graves' hyperthyroidism and ophthalmopathy (dated by TCRdb to between 2018 and 2021). Library prep was done by multiplex PCR. The instrument was an Illumina HiSeq 2000. The TCR beta CDR3 regions were amplified from RNA transcripts. The first round of RT-PCR for the TCR CDR3 was performed with the HTBI primer set and the Qiagen OneStep RT-PCR kit. TCRdb reprocessed the public reads (quality trimming at Q25 with fastp, clone calling with MiXCR) and kept in-frame beta chains. Every CDR3 protein is listed once, alongside the most common genes and DNA of its rows. Present in this sample are over 450,000 distinct CDR3 sequences, roughly a sixth of which were seen just once. The ten largest clones add up to roughly 18% of the sample. Sequenced sample: blood. The receptors shown here come from a woman under 30 with Graves' ophthalmopathy.

This clonotype came up a few times. The V and J genes are TRBV6-2 or TRBV6-3 and TRBJ2-7, with D perhaps matching TRBD2 (6 bases). Trimming stripped 6 bases from V and 3 bases from J, with 18 bases between. This CDR3 has 15 residues. In germline, CDR1 is MNHEY, CDR2 SVGEGT. In nucleotides, the CDR3 is TGTGCCAGCAGGCGGATTAGCGGAGACTACTACGAGCAGTACTTC. Its protein is CASRRISGDYYEQYF.

In its sample, this clonotype was seen many times. The chain joins TRBV18 to TRBJ1-2; 7 nucleotides align to TRBD1. The CDR3 spans 15 residues. CDR1 and CDR2 (germline): KGHSH, LQKENI. The J segment lost 0 bases and the V segment lost 3 bases, leaving 4 bases of the junction unmatched. CDR3 nucleotides: TGTGCCAGCTCACCGGGACAGAGGTCTAACTATGGCTACACCTTC. Its translation: CASSPGQRSNYGYTF.

This clonotype was counted between two and nine times. With a much larger clone just one base away, this may be a read error. This chain links TRBV11-2 with TRBJ1-1, with 7 bases fitting TRBD1. Germline V CDR1 and CDR2: SGHAT, FQNNGV. The CDR3 has 14 residues. With 6 bases clipped from V and 1 base from J, the junction kept 5 bases outside the gene matches. The CDR3 loop is CASRGTVTNTEAFF. The CDR3, as DNA: TGTGCCAGCAGGGGGACAGTTACGAACACTGAAGCTTTCTTT.

The table lists this clonotype with many counts. CDR3 sequence: CASSRPGGMYTF. The CDR3 bases are TGTGCCAGCAGCCGCCCAGGGGGCATGTACACCTTC. The V and J genes are TRBV28 and TRBJ1-2, with 8 nucleotides matching TRBD1. The germline gives CDR1 MDHEN, CDR2 SYDVKM. This CDR3 region has 12 residues. With 6 bases clipped from V and 11 bases from J, the junction kept 8 bases outside the gene matches.

This clonotype was detected many times. The chain uses TRBV7-2 and TRBJ2-7, with TRBD2 identical over 10 bases. The germline CDR1 and CDR2 sequences are SGHTA and FQGNSA. Losses at the gene ends were 1 base for V and 4 bases for J; bases not matched to a gene: 10. The CDR3 has 17 amino acids. In DNA, the CDR3 is TGTGCCAGCAGCTTAGGGGTCGGTAGCGGGAGGAGGTACGAGCAGTACTTC. Its protein product is CASSLGVGSGRRYEQYF.

J is TRBJ1-4 and V is TRBV13; D is uncertain. Germline V gene data show CDR1 as PRHDT and CDR2 as FYEKMQ (reference sequence). The CDR3 loop spans 17 amino acids. V shed 1 base and J shed 0 bases, with 12 bases lying between them. CDR3 sequence reads: CASSLAGPTSTNEKLFF. The CDR3 DNA sequence: TGTGCCAGCAGCTTAGCCGGTCCTACCTCAACTAATGAAAAACTGTTTTTT.

This clonotype was recorded at least ten times. The chain couples TRBV3-1 to TRBJ2-7, with D uncertain. Trimming cost V 4 bases and J 5 bases, with 21 bases left between them. Germline V gene lookup returns CDR1 LGHDT and CDR2 YNNKEL (reference sequence). This CDR3 is 16 amino acids long. As DNA, the CDR3 is TGTGCCAGCAGCCTCCTCAGTAGTACAGTCCCTCACGAGCAGTACTTC. Amino acids: CASSLLSSTVPHEQYF.

As regards this clonotype: A much larger clonotype is one base distant, so this may be a read error. The chain is built from TRBV18 and TRBJ1-4, with no clear D. V gave up 3 bases and J gave up 6 bases, with 14 bases separating them. Per the germline V gene, CDR1 is KGHSH and CDR2 is LQKENI. This CDR3 spans 15 amino acids. DNA for the CDR3: TGTGCCAGCTCACCGGCAGAGGTTCAGTATGAAAAACTGTTTTTT. It yields the protein CASSPAEVQYEKLFF.

This clonotype has more than one count but fewer than ten. CDR3 amino acids: CASSEVRDGEQYF. CDR3 DNA: TGTGCCAGCAGCGAGGTGAGGGACGGCGAGCAGTACTTC. The chain uses TRBV6-1 and TRBJ2-7; tentatively, D is TRBD1 or TRBD2 (5 bases each). CDR3 size: 13 residues. Germline values: CDR1 MNHNS, CDR2 SASEGT. V lost 6 bases to trimming and J lost 6 bases, with 15 bases between them.

In its sample, this clonotype was seen many times. The rearrangement uses TRBV6-1 and TRBJ1-1; D remains unclear. Germline CDR1 and CDR2: MNHNS and SASEGT. The CDR3 loop spans 17 amino acids. The germline V and J ends were trimmed by 7 bases and 0 bases, with 21 bases remaining between them. The CDR3 nucleotides read TGTGCCAGCACCCTCGCCCTGAGCCAGAACATGAACACTGAAGCTTTCTTT. Translated, it gives CASTLALSQNMNTEAFF.

The chain recombines TRBV20-1 with TRBJ2-5; tentative D call: TRBD1 (6 bases). V shed 3 bases and J shed 5 bases, with 16 bases lying between them. The germline V gene encodes CDR1 DFQATT and CDR2 SNEGSKA (reference sequence). CDR3 length: 14 residues. CDR3 DNA: TGCAGTGCTAGGGTTTACAGGGTGGTTGAGACCCAGTACTTC. The encoded protein is CSARVYRVVETQYF.

This clonotype was observed a few times. The V and J genes are TRBV7-9 and TRBJ2-1, with 14 bases fitting TRBD2. Germline-derived CDR1 and CDR2 are SEHNR and FQNEAQ (reference sequence). With V trimmed by 3 bases and J by 8 bases, 6 bases remained unmatched. The CDR3 loop spans 16 amino acids. The CDR3 coding sequence is TGTGCCAGCAGCTTGAGGACTAGCGGGGGGCCGGATGAGCAGTTCTTC. This codes for CASSLRTSGGPDEQFF. Filled out from reference TRBV7-9 and TRBJ2-1, the complete variable domain reads DTGVSQNPRHKITKRGQNVTFRCDPISEHNRLYWYRQTLGQGPEFLTYFQNEAQLEKSRLLSDRFSAERPKGSFSTLEIQRTEQGDSAMYLCASSLRTSGGPDEQFFGPGTRLTVL.

The chain carries TRBV19 and TRBJ2-5; D is undetermined. This CDR3 region has 14 residues. Trimming took off 8 bases at V and 5 bases at J, with 18 bases between the two ends. CDR1 is LNHDA, CDR2 SQIVND, per germline (reference sequence). CDR3: CASGTPDGEETQYF. CDR3 nucleotides: TGTGCCAGTGGTACCCCCGATGGTGAGGAGACCCAGTACTTC.

This chain links TRBV6-2 or TRBV6-3 with TRBJ1-1; D gene unclear. Germline V lookup: CDR1 MNHEY, CDR2 SVGEGT. V lost 5 bases, J lost 1 base, and 8 bases lay in between. CDR3 length: 13 residues. CDR3 sequence (DNA): TGTGCCAGCAGTGTATCCCAGAACACTGAAGCTTTCTTT. It is translated as CASSVSQNTEAFF.

This clonotype has just a few counts. The chain recombines TRBV30 with TRBJ1-4; D may be TRBD1 (5 bases). The CDR3 extends over 15 amino acids. V dropped 0 bases and J dropped 6 bases, with 14 bases sitting between them. Germline CDR1 is GTSNPN and CDR2 is SVGIG (reference sequence). The CDR3 protein is CAWSVFRGIDEKLFF. CDR3 nucleotides: TGTGCCTGGAGTGTATTTCGGGGGATCGATGAAAAACTGTTTTTT. Supplemented by reference TRBV30 and TRBJ1-4, the full variable domain reads SQTIHQWPATLVQPVGSPLSLECTVEGTSNPNLYWYRQAAGRGLQLLFYSVGIGQISSEVPQNLSASRPQDRQFILSSKKLLLSDSGFYLCAWSVFRGIDEKLFFGSGTQLSVL.

This clonotype was seen repeatedly, ten times or more. This sequence joins TRBV24-1 and TRBJ1-2; perhaps TRBD1 as D (6 bases). The CDR3 consists of 12 residues. The V gene's germline CDR1 is KGHDR and CDR2 SFDVKD. The V and J ends lost 5 bases and 5 bases respectively, with 8 bases between them. The CDR3 protein is CATSAGAYGYTF. For the CDR3, the DNA is TGTGCCACCAGTGCAGGGGCTTATGGCTACACCTTC.

In this sample, this clonotype turned up a few times. CDR3: CSASERRYEQYF. The CDR3 nucleotides are TGCAGTGCTAGTGAGCGGAGATACGAGCAGTACTTC. The genes are TRBV20-1 and TRBJ2-7; the D gene is possibly TRBD2 (5 bases). CDR1 DFQATT and CDR2 SNEGSKA come from the germline V gene (reference sequence). Between the trimmed V and J ends, which lost 3 bases and 4 bases, there was a span of 10 bases. The length of the CDR3 is 12 residues.